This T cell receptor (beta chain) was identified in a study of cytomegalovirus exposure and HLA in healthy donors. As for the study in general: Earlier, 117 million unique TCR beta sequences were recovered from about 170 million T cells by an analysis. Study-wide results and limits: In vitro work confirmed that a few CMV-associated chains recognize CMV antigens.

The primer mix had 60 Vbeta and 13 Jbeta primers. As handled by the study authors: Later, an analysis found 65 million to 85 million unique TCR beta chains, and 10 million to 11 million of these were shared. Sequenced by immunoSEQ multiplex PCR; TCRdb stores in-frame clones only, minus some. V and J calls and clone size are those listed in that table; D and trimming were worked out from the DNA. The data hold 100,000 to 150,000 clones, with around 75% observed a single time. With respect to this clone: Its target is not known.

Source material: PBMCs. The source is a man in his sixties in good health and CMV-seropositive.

The CDR3 sequence: CASSFGWAGYNSPLHF. CDR3 nucleotides: TGTGCCAGCAGCTTTGGGTGGGCAGGGTATAATTCACCCCTCCACTTT. The rearrangement links TRBV11-2 to TRBJ1-6; perhaps TRBD1 as D (5 bases). Per germline, CDR1 SGHAT and CDR2 FQNNGV. The V and J ends lost 3 bases and 4 bases respectively, with 13 bases between them. The CDR3 consists of 16 residues.